Following are 24 T cell receptor beta chains from one sample sequenced in a study of blood T cell repertoires in COVID-19. Clones were sequenced by immunoSEQ multiplex PCR, and TCRdb holds only the in-frame ones, with some missing. The table includes about 390,000 clones, roughly 86% detected once. The sample taken for sequencing was peripheral blood. These receptors all stem from a woman aged 55-69 years with COVID-19, enrolled during active disease.

V is TRBV28 and J is TRBJ1-2, with 11 bases that match TRBD1. The CDR3 is 15 amino acids. V was pared by 5 bases and J by 3 bases, with 5 bases of the junction left unmatched. Germline lookup yields CDR1 MDHEN and CDR2 SYDVKM. CDR3: CASSPGQGAYYGYTF. CDR3 DNA sequence: TGTGCCAGCAGTCCTGGACAGGGGGCCTACTATGGCTACACCTTC.

The chain carries TRBV28 and TRBJ2-1; the D gene is possibly TRBD1 (6 bases). The CDR3 loop spans 14 amino acids. Germline V gene data show CDR1 as MDHEN and CDR2 as SYDVKM. V shed 3 bases and J shed 7 bases, with 13 bases lying between them. CDR3 DNA sequence: TGTGCCAGCAGTTTTTTCAGGGGTTTGAATGAGCAGTTCTTC. Amino acids: CASSFFRGLNEQFF.

This clone was recorded a few times. V usage is TRBV27 and J usage is TRBJ2-2; unclear D gene. The CDR3 length is 14 residues. The germline V and J ends were trimmed by 1 base and 3 bases, with 6 bases remaining between them. Germline-derived CDR1 and CDR2 are MNHEY and SMNVEV (reference sequence). The CDR3 sequence: CASSLYLDTGELFF. The CDR3 coding sequence is TGTGCCAGCAGTTTATATCTCGACACCGGGGAGCTGTTTTTT.

The J gene is TRBJ2-5, the V gene TRBV5-1; D possibly corresponds to TRBD2 (5 bases). From germline, CDR1 is SGHRS and CDR2 YFSETQ. The CDR3 runs 13 residues. V was cut by 0 bases and J by 10 bases, with 13 bases left in between. The CDR3 spells CASSLDRIRDQYF. CDR3 nucleotides: TGCGCCAGCAGCTTGGACCGAATTCGGGACCAGTACTTC.

Points on this clone: This sample includes further DNA sequences coding for the same CDR3. The chain uses TRBV9 and TRBJ2-1, with 10 nucleotides matching TRBD2. The CDR3 is made up of 15 amino acids. The V gene end was trimmed by 4 bases and the J gene end by 5 bases; junction bases not matched to a gene: 6. Germline CDR1 is SGDLS and CDR2 is YYNGEE. In nucleotides, the CDR3 is TGTGCCAGCAGCCCGAGCGGGGGGGCCGACAATGAGCAGTTCTTC. Protein sequence: CASSPSGGADNEQFF. Full variable domain (rest looked up from reference TRBV9 and TRBJ2-1): DSGVTQTPKHLITATGQRVTLRCSPRSGDLSVYWYQQSLDQGLQFLIQYYNGEERAKGNILERFSAQQFPDLHSELNLSSLELGDSALYFCASSPSGGADNEQFFGPGTRLTVL.

This chain connects TRBV18 to TRBJ2-2; 8 bases align to TRBD1. Germline CDR1 reads KGHSH; CDR2 reads LQKENI. CDR3 size: 15 residues. V was clipped by 1 base and J by 4 bases; unmatched bases: 2. The CDR3 bases are TGTGCCAGCTCACCACGGACAGGGACCACCGGGGAGCTGTTTTTT. It translates to CASSPRTGTTGELFF.

This chain links TRBV5-4 with TRBJ2-1, with D uncertain. Germline assignment: CDR1 SGHNT and CDR2 YYREEE (reference sequence). The CDR3 consists of 13 residues. Trimming took off 0 bases at V and 7 bases at J, with 8 bases between the two ends. This CDR3 reads CASSLVSENEQFF. The CDR3 coding sequence is TGTGCCAGCAGCTTGGTATCAGAAAATGAGCAGTTCTTC.

This clone was seen a handful of times. This sequence joins TRBV21-1 and TRBJ1-1; the DNA was not used to check the table's D call, TRBD1. TRBV21-1 corresponds to a pseudogene. The CDR3 consists of 15 residues. The CDR3 DNA reads TGTGCCAGCCCTAATACAGGGATGAAGAACACTGAAGCTTTCTTT. Its protein product is CASPNTGMKNTEAFF.

This chain joins TRBV20-1 and TRBJ2-4; D unresolved. Per the germline V gene, CDR1 is DFQATT and CDR2 is SNEGSKA (reference sequence). The CDR3 runs to 11 residues. V lost 5 bases and J lost 7, with 9 bases in between. The CDR3 region is CSAGDLNIQYF. For the CDR3, the DNA is TGCAGTGCTGGCGACTTGAACATTCAGTACTTC.

The chain carries TRBV5-1 and TRBJ1-2, with D hard to call. The CDR3 runs 13 residues. Germline CDR1 SGHRS, CDR2 YFSETQ. V was pared by 2 bases and J by 7 bases, with 12 bases between. CDR3 protein: CASSLGGKSGYTF. The CDR3 DNA sequence: TGCGCCAGCAGCTTAGGAGGGAAAAGTGGCTACACCTTC.

The J gene is TRBJ2-5, the V gene TRBV28, with D perhaps TRBD2 (5 bases). Trimming left V 8 bases short and J 9 bases short, with 13 bases between. The CDR3 has 11 amino acids. Germline V gene lookup returns CDR1 MDHEN and CDR2 SYDVKM. CDR3 nucleotide sequence: TGTGCCAGCTTTAACGGACTGTCCCAGTACTTC. Its protein product is CASFNGLSQYF.

With regard to this clone: The sample holds other DNA sequences that translate to the same CDR3. The genes are TRBV18 and TRBJ1-2; 10 nucleotides align to TRBD1. CDR1 and CDR2 from the germline V gene are KGHSH and LQKENI. V shed 3 bases, J shed 4 bases, and the junction held 2 bases outside the gene matches. This CDR3 region has 14 residues. CDR3 DNA: TGTGCCAGCTCACCCGGGACAGGGGTCTATGGCTACACCTTC. It yields the protein CASSPGTGVYGYTF.

This clone was recorded once. The V call is TRBV15, the J call TRBJ2-1; 11 nucleotides align to TRBD2. Trimming removed 9 bases from V and 10 bases from J; junction bases left unmatched: 14. CDR1 LNHNV and CDR2 YYDKDF come from the germline V gene (reference sequence). The CDR3 totals 15 residues. This CDR3 reads CATLMGTSGPQEQFF. The DNA for the CDR3 is TGTGCCACTCTAATGGGGACTAGCGGCCCCCAGGAGCAGTTCTTC.

The chain is built from TRBV11-2 and TRBJ1-1, with a possible D match to TRBD1 (5 bases). CDR1 is SGHAT and CDR2 is FQNNGV in the germline V gene. CDR3 length: 15 amino acids. Trimming cost V 3 bases and J 0 bases, with 11 bases left between them. Here the CDR3 reads CASSLAGRMNTEAFF. The CDR3 region has the DNA TGTGCCAGCAGCTTGGCAGGGAGGATGAACACTGAAGCTTTCTTT.

V gene TRBV7-6 combines with J gene TRBJ2-1, with TRBD2 matching over 7 bases. V shed 5 bases and J 2 bases; nucleotides not matched to a gene: 9. The length of the CDR3 is 16 residues. The V gene's germline CDR1 is SGHVS and CDR2 FNYEAQ. Here the CDR3 reads CASSDTGAGPYNEQFF. CDR3 DNA: TGTGCCAGCAGCGATACCGGAGCGGGGCCCTACAATGAGCAGTTCTTC.

The V call is TRBV19, the J call TRBJ1-1; a possible D gene is TRBD1 (6 bases). V was cut by 3 bases and J by 11 bases, with 16 bases left in between. The CDR3 totals 13 residues. CDR1 is LNHDA and CDR2 is SQIVND in the germline V gene (reference sequence). Here the CDR3 DNA reads TGTGCCAGTAGTATCTACAGGGCGCGTCGCGCTTTCTTT. It encodes CASSIYRARRAFF.

The chain joins TRBV7-8 to TRBJ2-3; 7 positions match TRBD2. The V and J ends lost 7 bases and 2 bases, in that order; junction bases with no gene match: 6. The CDR3 covers 14 residues. Germline values: CDR1 SGHVS, CDR2 FQNEAQ. The CDR3 DNA follows: TGTGCCAGCAAGACTAGCCTCAACACAGATACGCAGTATTTT. Translating it yields CASKTSLNTDTQYF.

The J gene is TRBJ1-6, the V gene TRBV6-2 or TRBV6-3; D is possibly TRBD1 (5 bases). Germline values: CDR1 MNHEY, CDR2 SVGEGT. The CDR3 runs to 16 residues. V was pared by 2 bases and J by 6 bases, with 14 bases between. CDR3 sequence reads: CASSYLEAGGNSPLHF. The CDR3 region has the DNA TGTGCCAGCAGTTACCTAGAGGCCGGGGGTAATTCACCCCTCCACTTT.

The V call is TRBV18, the J call TRBJ2-7; 9 nucleotides agree with TRBD2. Looked up from germline, CDR1 is KGHSH and CDR2 is LQKENI. This CDR3 has 14 amino acids. With 5 bases clipped from V and 1 base from J, the junction kept 3 bases outside the gene matches. The DNA for the CDR3 is TGTGCCAGCTCAGCAAGCGGGGGGTCCTACGAGCAGTACTTC. Translating gives CASSASGGSYEQYF.

This clone occurred once. The chain is built from TRBV9 and TRBJ1-1, with D uncertain. Germline V CDR1 and CDR2: SGDLS, YYNGEE. Deletions cut 0 bases from V and 0 bases from J, with 9 bases between. This CDR3 is built from 15 residues. CDR3 nucleotide sequence: TGTGCCAGCAGCGTAGGCGCGTTCATGAACACTGAAGCTTTCTTT. This sequence encodes CASSVGAFMNTEAFF.

The rearrangement joins TRBV12-1 to TRBJ2-1; no DNA check was done on the table's D call, TRBD2. TRBV12-1 is deemed a pseudogene. This CDR3 spans 16 amino acids. CDR3 DNA: TGTGCCAGCAGCGCCCATCCGGGACTAGGCTACAATGAGCAGTTCTTC. Protein sequence: CASSAHPGLGYNEQFF.

The chain is built from TRBV6-1 and TRBJ1-5; TRBD1 matches 12 bases. This CDR3 region has 16 residues. Germline V gives CDR1 MNHNS, CDR2 SASEGT. Trimming cost V 3 bases and J 5 bases; bases outside gene matches: 5. CDR3 in amino acids: CASSDGTGGVYQPQHF. Here the CDR3 DNA reads TGTGCCAGCAGTGATGGGACAGGGGGCGTCTATCAGCCCCAGCATTTT.

The rearrangement joins TRBV5-1 to TRBJ2-5, with no clear D. This CDR3 spans 14 amino acids. Trimming pared 4 bases from V and 2 bases from J, leaving 12 bases between. CDR1 and CDR2 from the germline V gene are SGHRS and YFSETQ. CDR3 amino acids: CASSPRWAQETQYF. The CDR3 bases are TGCGCCAGCAGCCCCCGGTGGGCTCAAGAGACCCAGTACTTC.

This sequence joins TRBV7-9 and TRBJ1-4, with TRBD1 matching 8 bases. Germline V CDR1 and CDR2: SEHNR, FQNEAQ (reference sequence). This CDR3 has 13 residues. With 11 bases clipped from V and 8 bases from J, the junction kept 10 bases outside the gene matches. The CDR3 sequence: CAASRQGREKLFF. The CDR3 DNA reads as TGTGCCGCTTCTCGACAGGGGCGGGAAAAACTGTTTTTT.